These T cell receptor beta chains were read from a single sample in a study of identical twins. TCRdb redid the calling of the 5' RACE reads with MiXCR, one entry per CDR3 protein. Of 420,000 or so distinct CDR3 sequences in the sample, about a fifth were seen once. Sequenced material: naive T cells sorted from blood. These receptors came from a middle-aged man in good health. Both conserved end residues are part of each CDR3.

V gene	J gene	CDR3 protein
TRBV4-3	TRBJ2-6	CASSQGSSGANVLTF
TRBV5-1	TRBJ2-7	CASSLDRPGYEQYF
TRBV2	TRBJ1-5	CASSRTFDQPQHF
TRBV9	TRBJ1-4	CASSVAGNLDEKLFF
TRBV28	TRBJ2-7	CASSLFGGGGEQYF
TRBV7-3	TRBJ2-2	CASSTNAIAGSNTGELFF
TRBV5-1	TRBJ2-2	CASSLVVMNTGELFF
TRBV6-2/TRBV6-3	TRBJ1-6	CASSSTGAGNSPLHF
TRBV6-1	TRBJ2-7	CASRIGTSGLVNEQYF
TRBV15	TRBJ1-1	CATSRFREAGSTEAFF
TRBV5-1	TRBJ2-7	CASSPRTGGPSYEQYF
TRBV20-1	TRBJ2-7	CSARGRPDIYEQYF
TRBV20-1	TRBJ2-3	CSATIGRGRTDTQYF
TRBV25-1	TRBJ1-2	CASSEFLSLPHTF
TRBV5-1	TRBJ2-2	CASSLGQENTGELFF
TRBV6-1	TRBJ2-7	CASSEALTGGGQYF
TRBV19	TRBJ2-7	CASSIGGGRGYEQYF
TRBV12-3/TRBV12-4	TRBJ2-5	CASSFSRGTSEETQYF
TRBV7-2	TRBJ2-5	CASSLSGLAAETQYF
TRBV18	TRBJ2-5	CASSYTGIGETQYF
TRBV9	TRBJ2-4	CASSVGETRKGMGIQYF
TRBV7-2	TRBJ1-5	CASSLVTGNNQPQHF
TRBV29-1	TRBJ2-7	CSVVSGTNSYEQYF
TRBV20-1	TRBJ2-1	CSQASGGLYNEQFF
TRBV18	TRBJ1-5	CASSGQGAGQPQHF
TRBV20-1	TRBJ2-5	CSARETGTETQYF
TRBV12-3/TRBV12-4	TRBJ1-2	CASSLVTGQIYGYTF
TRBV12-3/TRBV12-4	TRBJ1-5	CASSLASGIQPQHF
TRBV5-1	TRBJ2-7	CASSLGPGQNSYEQYF
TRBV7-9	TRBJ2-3	CASSLLGLAYADTQYF
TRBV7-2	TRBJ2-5	CASSHNSQETQYF
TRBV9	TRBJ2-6	CASSAGGLANVLTF
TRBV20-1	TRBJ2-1	CSAPLRGRPAYNEQFF
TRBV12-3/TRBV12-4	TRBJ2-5	CASSSGRNLQETQYF
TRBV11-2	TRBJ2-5	CASSPMLGQGAETQYF
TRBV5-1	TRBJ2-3	CASSSSSGSTDTQYF
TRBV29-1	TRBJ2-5	CSVGFRLQETQYF
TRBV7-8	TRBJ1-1	CASSSPGQGSEAFF
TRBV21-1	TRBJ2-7	CASSNSGGTSVDYEQYF
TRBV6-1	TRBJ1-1	CASSGPSRGEDEAFF
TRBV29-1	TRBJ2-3	CSVSVSGGRSDTQYF
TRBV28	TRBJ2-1	CASSGISGDDNEQFF
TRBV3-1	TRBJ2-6	CASSQDLRFSGANVLTF
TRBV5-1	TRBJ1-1	CASSFGPKGTEAFF
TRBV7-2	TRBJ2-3	CASSLGGGRTDTQYF
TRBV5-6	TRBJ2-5	CASSWGTGAGETQYF
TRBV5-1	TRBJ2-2	CASSQGLAGTTGELFF
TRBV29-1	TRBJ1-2	CSVERPYGYTF
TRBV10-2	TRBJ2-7	CASSEPEAGTGIPSYEQYF
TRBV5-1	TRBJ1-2	CASRLGTDIYGYTF
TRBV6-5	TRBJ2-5	CASSSPAGTQYF
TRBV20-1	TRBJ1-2	CSARGALPSGYTF
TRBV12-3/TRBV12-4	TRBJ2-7	CASSLSSGTYEQYF
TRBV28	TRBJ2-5	CASSRTGHQETQYF
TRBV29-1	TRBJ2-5	CSADAGGETQYF
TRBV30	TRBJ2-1	CAWSLPGVNNEQFF
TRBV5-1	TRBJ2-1	CASSRVGSSYNEQFF
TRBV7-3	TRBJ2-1	CASSLLAGQGSNEQFF
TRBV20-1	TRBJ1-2	CSASGLINYGYTF
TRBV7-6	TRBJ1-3	CASSSPRQPGPRDLSGNTIYF